The entry below describes one T cell receptor (beta chain). The antigen remains undetermined. The sample belongs to a study of identical twins. Points from the study as a whole: Weaker excess twin sharing was seen among beta out-of-frame sequences.

V dropped 5 bases and J dropped 1 base, with 32 bases sitting between them. This CDR3 is 21 amino acids long. Germline V gene lookup returns CDR1 SGHVS and CDR2 FNYEAQ. It was template switching that added a universal primer site, and there were unique molecular identifiers on the cDNA. A single record per CDR3 protein comes from TCRdb applying MiXCR to the 5' RACE reads. The sample includes about 200,000 distinct CDR3 sequences, approximately 5.9% of them seen just once. These same data were also listed under a study on T cells expressing NK-cell markers. As that report states: Sorted CD3+CD56-NKG2C+, CD3+CD56+NKG2C- and CD3+CD56+NKG2C+ T cells were the source of the TCR beta repertoires.

The clonotype originates from a woman between 18 and 29 years old in good health. What was sequenced was CD8+ T cells sorted from blood. The V and J genes are TRBV7-6 and TRBJ2-5; D call uncertain. The CDR3 DNA follows: TGTGCCAGCAGCCCCACAGTCCCGACTCGGCCACGCATCGGCTCCCAAGAGACCCAGTACTTC. It translates to CASSPTVPTRPRIGSQETQYF.